The 21 T cell receptor beta chains reported below all come from one sample, sequenced in a study of metastatic and nonmetastatic thyroid tumors (dated by TCRdb to 2019 to 2021). Library preparation was by PCR. TCRdb lists the instrument as Illumina HiSeq 4000. TCRdb trimmed the raw reads at Q25, called clones with MiXCR and kept productive beta chains. Within this sample are around 30,000 clones, with less than 20% of them counted one time only. The ten largest account for under 9.5% of the sample. No treatment had been received by any patient before thyroid surgery. Sample: blood. The receptors were gathered from a female donor with papillary thyroid cancer or a benign thyroid nodule (not recorded which). Some clones in this sample may be carry-over from other donors' samples.

Ten or more counts support this clone. The chain carries TRBV28 and TRBJ2-3; 9 bases are shared with TRBD2. Germline V gene lookup returns CDR1 MDHEN and CDR2 SYDVKM. Trimming took 1 base from V and 6 from J; bases not matched to a gene: 8. The CDR3 has 16 residues. The CDR3 protein is CASSLSAGGAGDTQYF. The DNA for the CDR3 is TGTGCCAGCAGTTTATCAGCGGGGGGTGCGGGGGATACGCAGTATTTT.

About this clone itself: Other nucleotide sequences from this sample produce the same CDR3. V gene TRBV12-3 or TRBV12-4 combines with J gene TRBJ2-5; no clear D. CDR3 length: 14 amino acids. V lost 6 bases, J lost 1 base, and 12 bases lay in between. CDR3 nucleotides: TGTGCCAGCAGCTTACCGCACAGCCAAGAGACCCAGTACTTC. As protein: CASSLPHSQETQYF.

This clone was seen ten or more times. The identical CDR3 is also encoded by other nucleotide sequences in the sample. J is TRBJ2-7 and V is TRBV5-4; D is possibly TRBD2 (7 bases). This CDR3 contains 14 residues. V was clipped by 4 bases and J by 4 bases, with 15 bases between them. From germline, CDR1 is SGHNT and CDR2 YYREEE (reference sequence). In DNA form, the CDR3 reads TGTGCCAGCAGCCCGGGGGGCAGGGCTTACGAGCAGTACTTC. Protein product: CASSPGGRAYEQYF.

The chain recombines TRBV27 with TRBJ2-3, with a tentative D call TRBD2 (5 bases). The germline gives CDR1 MNHEY, CDR2 SMNVEV (reference sequence). This CDR3 comprises 16 residues. V was cut by 6 bases and J by 2 bases, with 18 bases left in between. The chain's CDR3 is CASSSSAERLTDTQYF. The CDR3 DNA follows: TGTGCCAGCAGCTCCTCGGCGGAGCGGCTCACAGATACGCAGTATTTT.

This clone has more than one count but fewer than ten. The genes are TRBV27 and TRBJ2-1, with D unresolved. V was shortened by 0 bases and J by 2 bases, with 5 bases between the two germline ends. This CDR3 contains 14 residues. Germline V gene data show CDR1 as MNHEY and CDR2 as SMNVEV (reference sequence). In DNA form, the CDR3 reads TGTGCCAGCAGTTTATCGTACGCCTACAATGAGCAGTTCTTC. It specifies CASSLSYAYNEQFF.

The chain uses TRBV25-1 and TRBJ2-1; 8 bases are a match to TRBD2. Germline-derived CDR1 and CDR2 are MGHDK and SYGVNS. The CDR3 length is 13 residues. V dropped 5 bases and J dropped 7; count of bases not matched to a gene: 4. The CDR3 here is CASSLGRGNEQFF. The CDR3, as DNA: TGTGCCAGCAGTCTCGGGAGGGGAAATGAGCAGTTCTTC.

This clone was counted many times. The chain joins TRBV27 to TRBJ2-7; no clear D gene. V was trimmed by 3 bases and J by 5 bases, leaving 5 bases between them. The CDR3 covers 11 residues. CDR1 is MNHEY, CDR2 SMNVEV, per germline (reference sequence). The CDR3: CASSFLDEQYF. In DNA form, the CDR3 reads TGTGCCAGCAGTTTTTTAGACGAGCAGTACTTC.

At least ten counts were recorded for this clone. The V call is TRBV7-9, the J call TRBJ1-6; no reliable D call. The CDR3 length is 11 residues. Germline CDR1 SEHNR, CDR2 FQNEAQ (reference sequence). Between the trimmed V and J ends, which lost 1 base and 12 bases, there was a span of 4 bases. The CDR3 is CASSLEGPLHF. CDR3 DNA sequence: TGTGCCAGCAGCTTAGAGGGACCCCTCCACTTT.

About this clone itself: This is likely a read error, given that the CDR3 carries no conserved phenylalanine or tryptophan at its end. The DNA is omitted, as the CDR3 cannot be located on it reliably, and the CDR3 follows TCRdb's listing. The chain couples TRBV27 to TRBJ2-3. The CDR3 spans 14 residues, counting both ends. The germline V gene encodes CDR1 MNHEY and CDR2 SMNVEV (reference sequence). This CDR3 is CASSLRVGTDTHYI.

V gene TRBV2 combines with J gene TRBJ2-2, with 9 bases fitting TRBD2. V was clipped by 2 bases and J by 5 bases; unmatched bases: 3. Germline loops: CDR1 SNHLY, CDR2 FYNNEI. This CDR3 is built from 15 residues. The chain's CDR3 is CASSESRGGTGELFF. CDR3 sequence (DNA): TGTGCCAGCAGTGAATCGCGGGGGGGAACCGGGGAGCTGTTTTTT.

The rearrangement joins TRBV5-1 to TRBJ2-3; D may be TRBD2 (7 bases). Germline-derived CDR1 and CDR2 are SGHRS and YFSETQ. The CDR3 is 16 residues long. Trimming removed 0 bases at V and 4 bases at J, with 15 bases between. DNA for the CDR3: TGCGCCAGCAGCTTGGGCGTCGGGGGGCGCGCAGATACGCAGTATTTT. This sequence encodes CASSLGVGGRADTQYF.

At least ten counts were recorded for this clone. The chain links TRBV6-1 to TRBJ1-1; TRBD1 matches 7 bases. Germline V gene data show CDR1 as MNHNS and CDR2 as SASEGT. Losses at the gene ends were 6 bases for V and 4 bases for J; bases not matched to a gene: 8. The CDR3 is 14 amino acids. Here the CDR3 reads CASSTTGLATEAFF. The CDR3 nucleotides read TGTGCCAGCAGCACGACAGGGCTAGCCACTGAAGCTTTCTTT.

The chain uses TRBV5-1 and TRBJ1-2; 9 bases agree with TRBD1. Germline values: CDR1 SGHRS, CDR2 YFSETQ. The V segment lost 8 bases and the J segment 2 bases; nucleotides outside the gene matches: 1. This CDR3 contains 12 residues. The CDR3 loop is CASGTGNYGYTF. The CDR3 nucleotides are TGCGCCAGTGGGACAGGGAACTATGGCTACACCTTC.

This clone was counted many times. The rearrangement joins TRBV7-9 to TRBJ2-5; no clear D. This CDR3 contains 11 residues. Germline CDR1 SEHNR, CDR2 FQNEAQ (reference sequence). Trimming took off 5 bases at V and 2 bases at J, with 3 bases between the two ends. The CDR3 loop is CASSRQETQYF. The CDR3 DNA reads as TGTGCCAGCAGCAGACAAGAGACCCAGTACTTC.

The rearrangement uses TRBV28 and TRBJ1-2; possibly TRBD1 for D (5 bases). CDR1 MDHEN and CDR2 SYDVKM come from the germline V gene. V lost 6 bases to trimming and J lost 8 bases, with 13 bases between them. CDR3 length equals 12 residues. The CDR3 coding sequence is TGTGCCAGCAGATCCCTCCAGGGCGGCTACACCTTC. It specifies CASRSLQGGYTF.

This clone was found many times. J is TRBJ2-1 and V is TRBV12-3 or TRBV12-4; TRBD2 is a possible D gene (6 bases). Deletions cut 5 bases from V and 6 bases from J, with 8 bases between. This CDR3 region has 12 residues. The CDR3 DNA is TGTGCCAGCAGTAGCGGGCTCAATGAGCAGTTCTTC. It codes for CASSSGLNEQFF.

This clone showed up many times. This chain uses TRBV20-1 with TRBJ1-1, with 10 bases lining up with TRBD1. In germline, CDR1 is DFQATT, CDR2 SNEGSKA (reference sequence). V trimming: 6 bases; J trimming: 4 bases; junction bases outside the gene matches: 5. This CDR3 has 13 amino acids. The CDR3: CSAKTGGITEAFF. CDR3 DNA: TGCAGTGCAAAGACAGGGGGCATCACTGAAGCTTTCTTT.

This clone was observed a handful of times. The chain uses TRBV28 and TRBJ2-1; D possibly corresponds to TRBD1 (5 bases). The V and J ends lost 10 bases and 0 bases respectively, with 13 bases between them. Germline-derived CDR1 and CDR2 are MDHEN and SYDVKM. CDR3 length: 14 residues. The CDR3 region has the DNA TGTGCCACCCAAGGGGCCAGCTCCTACAATGAGCAGTTCTTC. It translates to CATQGASSYNEQFF.

There are many counts of this clone. V usage is TRBV10-3 and J usage is TRBJ2-5, with a weak D call TRBD2 (5 bases). V lost 0 bases and J 1 base, leaving 9 bases between the germline ends. CDR1 is ENHRY and CDR2 is SYGVKD in the germline V gene. This CDR3 region has 15 residues. This CDR3 reads CAISESGVFQETQYF. DNA of the CDR3: TGTGCCATCAGTGAGTCCGGGGTTTTCCAAGAGACCCAGTACTTC.

This clone was counted ten times or more. The chain recombines TRBV5-6 with TRBJ1-1; the D is unclear. The V gene's germline CDR1 is SGHDT and CDR2 YYEEEE. Trimming pared 3 bases from V and 2 bases from J, leaving 8 bases between. This CDR3 contains 13 residues. This chain's CDR3 is CASSSASNTEAFF. The CDR3 DNA follows: TGTGCCAGCAGCTCGGCCAGCAACACTGAAGCTTTCTTT. Full variable domain (missing parts from reference TRBV5-6 and TRBJ1-1): DAGVTQSPTHLIKTRGQQVTLRCSPKSGHDTVSWYQQALGQGPQFIFQYYEEEERQRGNFPDRFSGHQFPNYSSELNVNALLLGDSALYLCASSSASNTEAFFGQGTRLTVV.

This clone was recorded at least ten times. Other nucleotide sequences from this sample produce the same CDR3. This chain joins TRBV27 and TRBJ2-7; D not resolved. Looked up from germline, CDR1 is MNHEY and CDR2 is SMNVEV (reference sequence). V dropped 4 bases and J dropped 0 bases, with 4 bases sitting between them. The CDR3 sequence is 12 residues long. The CDR3 nucleotides read TGTGCCAGCAGTTCCAGCTCCTACGAGCAGTACTTC. As protein: CASSSSSYEQYF.